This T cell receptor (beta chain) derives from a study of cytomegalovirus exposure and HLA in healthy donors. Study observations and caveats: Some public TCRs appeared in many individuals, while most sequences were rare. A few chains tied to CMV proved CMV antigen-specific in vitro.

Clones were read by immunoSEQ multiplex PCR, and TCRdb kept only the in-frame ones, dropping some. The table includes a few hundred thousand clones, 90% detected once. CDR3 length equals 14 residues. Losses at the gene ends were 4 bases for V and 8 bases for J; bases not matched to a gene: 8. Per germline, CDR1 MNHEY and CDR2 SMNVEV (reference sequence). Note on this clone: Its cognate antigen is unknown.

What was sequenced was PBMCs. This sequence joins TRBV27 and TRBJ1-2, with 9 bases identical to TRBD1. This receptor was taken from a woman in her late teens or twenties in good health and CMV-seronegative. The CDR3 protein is CASSSLTGGGGYTF. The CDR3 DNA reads TGTGCCAGCAGTTCCCTCACAGGGGGCGGCGGCTACACCTTC.